This passage covers 18 T cell receptor beta chains from one sample sequenced in a study of radiotherapy plus CTLA-4 blockade in lung cancer. Measured with immunoSEQ multiplex PCR; TCRdb has only the in-frame clones, and not every one. The sample holds over 80,000 clones, 80% to 90% seen once. The material was peripheral blood, obtained from a patient treated with radiotherapy plus ipilimumab. Source of these receptors: a human donor with non-small cell lung cancer who had stable disease on radiotherapy plus ipilimumab.

The CDR3 nucleotides read TGTGCCAGCTCGCGCAGGGGCAACGAGCAGTACTTC. Residues: CASSRRGNEQYF. The rearrangement links TRBV18 to TRBJ2-7, with D possibly matching TRBD1 (6 bases). This CDR3 is built from 12 residues. With 6 bases removed from V and 5 bases from J, the gap between germline ends came to 11 bases. From germline, CDR1 is KGHSH and CDR2 LQKENI.

This clone appeared a few times. V is TRBV2 and J is TRBJ2-2; TRBD2 matches at 8 bases. Per germline, CDR1 SNHLY and CDR2 FYNNEI. The trim removed 4 bases at V and 1 base at J, leaving 5 bases unmatched. The CDR3 spans 16 residues. CDR3 bases: TGTGCCAGCAGTGTGTTTCGGGGGGGGAACACCGGGGAGCTGTTTTTT. Translated: CASSVFRGGNTGELFF.

This clone was observed a handful of times. The chain couples TRBV19 to TRBJ1-6; 8 bases align to TRBD1. Losses at the gene ends were 4 bases for V and 9 bases for J; bases not matched to a gene: 5. This CDR3 contains 14 residues. Germline V lookup: CDR1 LNHDA, CDR2 SQIVND (reference sequence). The CDR3 bases are TGTGCCAGTAGTACCGGACAGGGACGTTCACCCCTCCACTTT. Protein: CASSTGQGRSPLHF.

This chain connects TRBV30 to TRBJ1-1; perhaps TRBD1 as D (6 bases). Germline V gives CDR1 GTSNPN, CDR2 SVGIG (reference sequence). The CDR3 is made up of 12 amino acids. The V and J ends lost 3 bases and 10 bases respectively, with 15 bases between them. The CDR3 loop is CAWRQGAVAAFF. CDR3 bases: TGTGCCTGGAGACAGGGTGCGGTCGCAGCTTTCTTT. Together with reference TRBV30 and TRBJ1-1, the CDR3 gives the full variable domain: SQTIHQWPATLVQPVGSPLSLECTVEGTSNPNLYWYRQAAGRGLQLLFYSVGIGQISSEVPQNLSASRPQDRQFILSSKKLLLSDSGFYLCAWRQGAVAAFFGQGTRLTVV.

This clone appeared a single time. V is TRBV6-1 and J is TRBJ1-2; TRBD1 aligns across 8 bases. Germline CDR1 MNHNS, CDR2 SASEGT. After removal of 1 base from V and 4 bases from J, the junction contained 2 bases not matched to a gene. The CDR3 is 14 amino acids. The CDR3 sequence is CASSEGQGIYGYTF. The CDR3 nucleotides read TGTGCCAGCAGTGAAGGACAGGGGATCTATGGCTACACCTTC.

This clone has a single count. As DNA, the CDR3 is TGCGCCAGCAGTGAGGCCCTGGAGAACACTGAAGCTTTCTTT. Residues: CASSEALENTEAFF. The chain recombines TRBV10-2 with TRBJ1-1; D call uncertain. The germline V gene encodes CDR1 WSHSY and CDR2 SAAADI. The length of the CDR3 is 14 residues. Trimming stripped 2 bases from V and 1 base from J, with 8 bases between.

The rearrangement joins TRBV11-2 to TRBJ1-1, with D unresolved. The CDR3 is made up of 14 amino acids. V was clipped by 4 bases and J by 0 bases, with 9 bases between them. Germline CDR1 and CDR2: SGHAT and FQNNGV. The CDR3: CASSSALMNTEAFF. The CDR3 DNA reads as TGTGCCAGCAGCTCGGCCTTGATGAACACTGAAGCTTTCTTT. Variable domain in full (rest from reference TRBV11-2 and TRBJ1-1): EAGVAQSPRYKIIEKRQSVAFWCNPISGHATLYWYQQILGQGPKLLIQFQNNGVVDDSQLPKDRFSAERLKGVDSTLKIQPAKLEDSAVYLCASSSALMNTEAFFGQGTRLTVV.

This sequence joins TRBV5-1 and TRBJ2-1; D remains unclear. CDR3 size: 17 residues. V lost 4 bases, J lost 1 base, and 18 bases lay in between. Germline V CDR1 and CDR2: SGHRS, YFSETQ. The CDR3 spells CASSGREGLISYNEQFF. The CDR3 coding sequence is TGCGCCAGCAGCGGTCGAGAAGGGCTGATATCCTACAATGAGCAGTTCTTC.

The chain combines TRBV5-5 with TRBJ2-1; TRBD2 matches 8 bases. The CDR3 covers 18 residues. J lost 0 bases, V lost 4 bases, and 12 bases had no gene match. From germline, CDR1 is SGHKS and CDR2 YYEKEE (reference sequence). The CDR3 bases are TGTGCCAGCAGCCGCCCAGGGATCAGCGGGAGCTCCTACAATGAGCAGTTCTTC. Its protein is CASSRPGISGSSYNEQFF.

This clone was recorded once. The chain joins TRBV28 to TRBJ1-2; D call uncertain. This CDR3 contains 12 residues. Deletions cut 8 bases from V and 4 bases from J, with 11 bases between. CDR1 is MDHEN, CDR2 SYDVKM, per germline. Written as DNA, the CDR3 is TGTGCCAGCTGGGGAAAAATCTATGGCTACACCTTC. As protein: CASWGKIYGYTF.

This clone was seen only once. The V call is TRBV7-9, the J call TRBJ2-5, with a tentative D call TRBD2 (5 bases). Between the trimmed V and J ends, which lost 4 bases and 5 bases, there was a span of 14 bases. CDR3 size: 14 residues. Per germline, CDR1 SEHNR and CDR2 FQNEAQ (reference sequence). The DNA for the CDR3 is TGTGCCAGCAGCTCGAGGGTGGCCACGGAGACCCAGTACTTC. This gives the protein CASSSRVATETQYF.

In its sample, this clone was seen once. This chain uses TRBV11-3 with TRBJ2-2; 8 bases agree with TRBD2. Germline V CDR1 and CDR2: SGHNT, YENEEA. The CDR3 extends over 17 amino acids. V was pared by 1 base and J by 6 bases, with 10 bases of the junction left unmatched. CDR3 residues: CASSLVSAGLASGELFF. DNA of the CDR3: TGTGCCAGCAGCTTAGTTAGTGCTGGACTAGCTTCCGGGGAGCTGTTTTTT.

The J gene is TRBJ2-3, the V gene TRBV5-6; D gene uncertain. V dropped 1 base and J dropped 9 bases, with 9 bases sitting between them. There are 12 residues in the CDR3. Germline CDR1 SGHDT, CDR2 YYEEEE. The CDR3, as DNA: TGTGCCAGCAGCTTGACTCCCGGGACGCAGTATTTT. This codes for CASSLTPGTQYF. Combining the CDR3 with reference TRBV5-6 and TRBJ2-3 gives the whole variable domain DAGVTQSPTHLIKTRGQQVTLRCSPKSGHDTVSWYQQALGQGPQFIFQYYEEEERQRGNFPDRFSGHQFPNYSSELNVNALLLGDSALYLCASSLTPGTQYFGPGTRLTVL.

The chain employs TRBV6-1 and TRBJ1-2; 8 bases match TRBD1. This CDR3 has 15 residues. The J segment lost 8 bases and the V segment lost 3 bases, leaving 11 bases of the junction unmatched. Per germline, CDR1 MNHNS and CDR2 SASEGT. The CDR3 sequence: CASSESRDRLLGYTF. DNA of the CDR3: TGTGCCAGCAGTGAGTCCCGGGACAGGCTGCTGGGCTACACCTTC.

V gene TRBV6-4 combines with J gene TRBJ2-3, with D uncertain. CDR3 length: 14 amino acids. Germline CDR1 reads MRHNA; CDR2 reads SNTAGT. Trimming pared 6 bases from V and 6 bases from J, leaving 16 bases between. The DNA of the CDR3 is TGTGCCAGCAGACCATGGATGGGGTCTGATACGCAGTATTTT. Translated, it gives CASRPWMGSDTQYF.

This sequence joins TRBV10-3 and TRBJ2-7, with 9 bases matching TRBD1. The CDR3 is made up of 12 amino acids. The V and J ends lost 8 bases and 3 bases, in that order; junction bases with no gene match: 2. Germline CDR1 reads ENHRY; CDR2 reads SYGVKD. The CDR3 reads CAIGTGNYEQYF. For the CDR3, the DNA is TGTGCCATCGGGACAGGGAACTACGAGCAGTACTTC.

The rearrangement uses TRBV7-3 and TRBJ2-1, with D tentatively TRBD2 (5 bases). The CDR3 is 14 amino acids. V was pared by 2 bases and J by 6 bases, with 11 bases between. Germline V CDR1 and CDR2: SGHTA, FQGTGA. CDR3 coding DNA: TGTGCCAGCAGCTTAGCTGGAGGCAGCAATGAGCAGTTCTTC. Amino acid sequence: CASSLAGGSNEQFF.

This chain links TRBV7-6 with TRBJ2-7, with a tentative D call TRBD2 (6 bases). The ends were cut back, 2 bases at V and 6 bases at J, with 20 bases in the middle. CDR1 and CDR2 (germline): SGHVS, FNYEAQ. The CDR3 is 16 residues long. Here the CDR3 DNA reads TGTGCCAGCAGCTTACAGACTTCCTCCGGGGGTCGCGAGCAGTACTTC. It is translated as CASSLQTSSGGREQYF. Combining the CDR3 with reference TRBV7-6 and TRBJ2-7 gives the whole variable domain GAGVSQSPRYKVTKRGQDVALRCDPISGHVSLYWYRQALGQGPEFLTYFNYEAQQDKSGLPNDRFSAERPEGSISTLTIQRTEQRDSAMYRCASSLQTSSGGREQYFGPGTRLTVT.